This T cell receptor beta chain was captured in a study of blood T cell repertoires in COVID-19. At the level of the study: Samples taken during acute and convalescent COVID-19 were collected in the United States, Italy and Spain. PBMCs, B-cell-depleted T cells, or T cells provided the cDNA or gDNA that made up the material.

Sequencing was performed with immunoSEQ multiplex PCR; in TCRdb, only in-frame clones are kept and a portion is missing. The table lists fewer than 400,000 clones, 85% of them singletons. V lost 2 bases to trimming and J lost 1 base, with 11 bases between them. This CDR3 has 15 amino acids. CDR1 and CDR2 (germline): GTSNPN, SVGIG (reference sequence). Enrollees, about 18 to 89 years old, lived in 24 US areas. A COVID-19 case was met by exposed participants within 2 weeks before study entry. The chain links TRBV30 to TRBJ2-2; TRBD2 might be the D (6 bases). Sequenced material: PBMCs or T cells enriched from blood (not recorded which). This sequence was found in a woman aged 30 to 39 who had been exposed to COVID-19. The CDR3 DNA follows: TGTGCCTGGAGTCGGTGGAGGGGGAACACCGGGGAGCTGTTTTTT. Encoded protein: CAWSRWRGNTGELFF.